The TCR beta chain described here comes from a study of cytomegalovirus exposure and HLA in healthy donors. Comment on this clone: No antigen is known for it.

Study outcomes and limitations: V- and J-gene trimming in TCR beta was tied to a missense DCLRE1C variant by an analysis performed later.

CDR3 length: 15 amino acids. Trimming removed 4 bases from V and 1 base from J, with 11 bases in between. The germline CDR1 and CDR2 sequences are SGHNT and YYREEE (reference sequence). Both 60 Vbeta primers and 13 Jbeta primers went into the PCR. Assay used: immunoSEQ multiplex PCR; TCRdb lists only in-frame clones, some missing. The table records about 190,000 clones, roughly 80% of them present only once. This sequence originates from a woman aged 18 to 35 in good health and CMV-seronegative. The chain couples TRBV5-4 to TRBJ2-2; TRBD2 might be the D (7 bases). Sequenced sample: PBMCs. The CDR3 sequence is CASSRGGENTGELFF. The CDR3 coding sequence is TGTGCCAGCAGCAGGGGGGGGGAGAACACCGGGGAGCTGTTTTTT.